The present T cell receptor (beta chain) was sequenced within a study of CD8 T cells in Susac syndrome. J lost 6 bases, V lost 4 bases, and 11 bases had no gene match. Germline V gives CDR1 DFQATT, CDR2 SNEGSKA (reference sequence). The length of the CDR3 is 15 residues. The T cells that were sequenced for TCR beta were CD8+ and CD4+ cells from blood. In contrast to the negatively isolated CD8+ and CD4+ T cells, TEMRA cells were FACS-enriched. An amount of RNA that ranged from roughly 0.5 to 1 ug was reverse transcribed with random hexamers. The TCR beta CDR3 was amplified by immunoSEQ multiplex PCR across 54 Vbeta, 13 Jbeta. One entry per CDR3 protein results from TCRdb running MiXCR on the immunoSEQ multiplex PCR reads. Found here are hundreds of thousands of distinct CDR3 sequences, approximately 85% of them singletons; the top ten hold around 0.22%.

This receptor was obtained from a human donor with multiple sclerosis. The sample taken for sequencing was CD8+ T cells from PBMCs. The genes are TRBV20-1 and TRBJ2-1, with 8 nucleotides matching TRBD1. CDR3 amino acids: CSAITDRGRINEQFF. In nucleotides, the CDR3 is TGCAGTGCTATCACAGACAGGGGAAGAATCAATGAGCAGTTCTTC.